The 18 T cell receptor beta chains given below trace back to one sample, sequenced in a study of blood T cell repertoires in COVID-19. The assay was immunoSEQ multiplex PCR, and TCRdb's table has in-frame clones only and misses some. The data contain some 280,000 clones, 70% to 90% of them seen just once; the ten biggest clones take up roughly an eighth. Sequencing input: peripheral blood. The receptor set was obtained from an older woman with acute or convalescent COVID-19.

The chain employs TRBV6-2 or TRBV6-3 and TRBJ2-2, with 13 bases identical to TRBD2. This CDR3 is built from 19 residues. Germline trimming cut 3 bases from V and 6 bases from J; bases unmatched to any gene: 13. Germline values: CDR1 MNHEY, CDR2 SVGEGT. For the CDR3, the DNA is TGTGCCAGCAGTTATTCTACTGGACTAGCGGGAGCTTGGGCCGGGGAGCTGTTTTTT. This codes for CASSYSTGLAGAWAGELFF.

The chain carries TRBV7-9 and TRBJ1-5, with a possible D match to TRBD1 (6 bases). Trimming cost V 6 bases and J 0 bases, with 12 bases left between them. Germline V gene data show CDR1 as SEHNR and CDR2 as FQNEAQ (reference sequence). CDR3 length: 15 amino acids. The CDR3 spells CASSTDSYSNQPQHF. The CDR3 region has the DNA TGTGCCAGCAGTACGGACAGTTATAGCAATCAGCCCCAGCATTTT.

The gene calls are TRBV27 and TRBJ1-1, with 7 bases identical to TRBD1. CDR1 is MNHEY, CDR2 SMNVEV, per germline (reference sequence). The trim removed 6 bases at V and 6 bases at J, leaving 10 bases unmatched. The CDR3 is 14 amino acids. DNA of the CDR3: TGTGCCAGCAGCGAATACAGGGGTAGGGCTGAAGCTTTCTTT. Encoded protein: CASSEYRGRAEAFF.

The genes are TRBV4-3 and TRBJ2-3, with D tentatively TRBD2 (5 bases). Germline V lookup: CDR1 LGHNA, CDR2 YSLEER. V lost 3 bases, J lost 9 bases, and 16 bases lay in between. The CDR3 runs to 14 residues. CDR3: CASSQEAVRGTQYF. In nucleotides, the CDR3 is TGCGCCAGCAGCCAGGAAGCGGTACGCGGCACGCAGTATTTT.

V gene TRBV2 combines with J gene TRBJ1-2; D is possibly TRBD1 (5 bases). Trimming took off 7 bases at V and 5 bases at J, with 8 bases between the two ends. The germline V gene encodes CDR1 SNHLY and CDR2 FYNNEI. CDR3 length equals 11 residues. The chain's CDR3 is CASTDSYGYTF. CDR3 DNA: TGTGCCAGCACCGACAGTTATGGCTACACCTTC. The complete variable domain, with remaining parts taken from reference TRBV2 and TRBJ1-2, reads EPEVTQTPSHQVTQMGQEVILRCVPISNHLYFYWYRQILGQKVEFLVSFYNNEISEKSEIFDDQFSVERPDGSNFTLKIRSTKLEDSAMYFCASTDSYGYTFGSGTRLTVV.

This rearrangement joins TRBV9 to TRBJ1-1; tentative D call: TRBD1 (5 bases). Trimming stripped 0 bases from V and 1 base from J, with 10 bases between. CDR1 SGDLS and CDR2 YYNGEE come from the germline V gene. This CDR3 is built from 15 residues. Here the CDR3 reads CASSVGTLGNTEAFF. The CDR3 nucleotides are TGTGCCAGCAGCGTAGGGACACTGGGGAACACTGAAGCTTTCTTT. The full variable domain, its missing parts supplied by reference TRBV9 and TRBJ1-1, is DSGVTQTPKHLITATGQRVTLRCSPRSGDLSVYWYQQSLDQGLQFLIQYYNGEERAKGNILERFSAQQFPDLHSELNLSSLELGDSALYFCASSVGTLGNTEAFFGQGTRLTVV.

The J gene is TRBJ2-1, the V gene TRBV7-9; TRBD2 matches at 12 bases. The germline V gene has CDR1 SEHNR and CDR2 FQNEAQ (reference sequence). The CDR3 is made up of 16 amino acids. With V trimmed by 5 bases and J by 8 bases, 10 bases remained unmatched. The CDR3 sequence is CASSKKTSGSLYEQFF. CDR3 in DNA: TGTGCCAGCAGCAAAAAGACTAGCGGGAGTTTATATGAGCAGTTCTTC.

The chain has TRBV7-8 and TRBJ2-6; D is unresolved. Germline V lookup: CDR1 SGHVS, CDR2 FQNEAQ. The CDR3 runs 15 residues. The V gene lost 3 bases and the J gene lost 3 bases, with 9 bases spanning the gap. Here the CDR3 reads CASSLVVVGANVLTF. The CDR3 region has the DNA TGTGCCAGCAGCTTGGTGGTAGTTGGGGCCAACGTCCTGACTTTC.

The CDR3 sequence is CASSYRGGETQYF. CDR3 DNA: TGTGCCAGCAGTTACAGGGGCGGTGAGACCCAGTACTTC. The rearrangement links TRBV12-3 or TRBV12-4 to TRBJ2-5; 7 bases fit TRBD1. There are 13 residues in the CDR3. The V segment lost 4 bases and the J segment 5 bases; nucleotides outside the gene matches: 4.

The V call is TRBV9, the J call TRBJ2-3; a weak D match, TRBD2 (6 bases). Germline CDR1 reads SGDLS; CDR2 reads YYNGEE. Between the trimmed V and J ends, which lost 4 bases and 4 bases, there was a span of 16 bases. This CDR3 has 15 residues. CDR3 residues: CASSPEGRRADTQYF. CDR3 DNA sequence: TGTGCCAGCAGCCCAGAAGGGAGGAGGGCAGATACGCAGTATTTT.

The chain joins TRBV5-1 to TRBJ2-1, with 7 bases that match TRBD2. This CDR3 region has 17 residues. Trimming at V came to 4 bases and at J to 0 bases, leaving 10 bases not matched to a gene. Germline CDR1 reads SGHRS; CDR2 reads YFSETQ. CDR3 bases: TGCGCCAGCAGCCTGTTGACGGGAGGCGTCTCCTACAATGAGCAGTTCTTC. Amino acid sequence: CASSLLTGGVSYNEQFF.

The count of this clone is one. The chain's CDR3 is CASRSGGSGTGELFF. The CDR3 DNA reads as TGTGCCAGCAGATCAGGGGGCTCGGGCACCGGGGAGCTGTTTTTT. This chain links TRBV27 with TRBJ2-2, with 8 nucleotides matching TRBD1. Looked up from germline, CDR1 is MNHEY and CDR2 is SMNVEV (reference sequence). The V and J ends lost 6 bases and 4 bases, in that order; junction bases with no gene match: 7. This CDR3 contains 15 residues.

Remarks on this clone: Since a much larger clone is just one base distant, this may be a read error. The chain is built from TRBV6-5 and TRBJ1-1, with D unresolved. Germline CDR1 and CDR2: MNHEY and SVGAGI. V was clipped by 6 bases and J by 0 bases, with 8 bases between them. The CDR3 spans 13 residues. The DNA of the CDR3 is TGTGCCAGCAGCTCCGGGGTGAACACTGAAGCTTTCTTT. It is translated as CASSSGVNTEAFF.

V usage is TRBV7-6 and J usage is TRBJ1-1; 9 bases are shared with TRBD1. This CDR3 is built from 18 residues. With 0 bases clipped from V and 0 bases from J, the junction kept 8 bases outside the gene matches. The germline CDR1 and CDR2 sequences are SGHVS and FNYEAQ. DNA of the CDR3: TGTGCCAGCAGCTTAGCGGGACAGGGTCCGATTTTGAACACTGAAGCTTTCTTT. As protein: CASSLAGQGPILNTEAFF.

The chain uses TRBV4-2 and TRBJ2-5; TRBD1 agrees at 10 bases. The CDR3 loop spans 15 amino acids. Germline CDR1 LGHNA, CDR2 YNFKEQ. The trim removed 0 bases at V and 5 bases at J, leaving 3 bases unmatched. CDR3 in DNA: TGTGCCAGCAGCCAAGAGGGACAGGGGAAGGAGACCCAGTACTTC. It codes for CASSQEGQGKETQYF.

The gene calls are TRBV28 and TRBJ2-7; TRBD2 is a possible D gene (5 bases). This CDR3 is 14 amino acids long. Germline values: CDR1 MDHEN, CDR2 SYDVKM. V lost 5 bases and J 6 bases, leaving 17 bases between the germline ends. The CDR3 is CASSVREHLREQYF. The CDR3 nucleotides are TGTGCCAGCAGTGTCCGGGAACATCTTCGCGAGCAGTACTTC.

This clone was seen just once. J is TRBJ2-6 and V is TRBV19; 10 nucleotides line up with TRBD1. Germline CDR1 reads LNHDA; CDR2 reads SQIVND (reference sequence). The CDR3 runs 16 residues. V dropped 6 bases and J dropped 2; count of bases not matched to a gene: 4. CDR3 in amino acids: CASRGQGFPGANVLTF. The CDR3 DNA follows: TGTGCCAGTAGGGGACAGGGGTTCCCTGGGGCCAACGTCCTGACTTTC.

The CDR3 bases are TGTGCCAGCAGCTTAGGGGGGACAGCCTCTGGAAACACCATATATTTT. Residues: CASSLGGTASGNTIYF. The chain combines TRBV11-2 with TRBJ1-3; 7 bases agree with TRBD1. Trimming took 1 base from V and 0 from J; bases not matched to a gene: 3. Germline assignment: CDR1 SGHAT and CDR2 FQNNGV. The CDR3 contains 16 residues.